These 23 T cell receptor beta chains originate from one sample sequenced in a study of beta chain features in type 1 diabetes. Reverse transcribing all isolated RNA meant expressed TCRB transcripts were sequenced. Here immunoSEQ multiplex PCR was the method, and the copy in TCRdb shows in-frame clones only, minus some. The sample holds 860,000 or so clones; roughly 16% are singletons and the top ten take roughly 0.025%. The specimen was naive CD4+ T cells from blood. The receptors come from a woman aged 18-35 years in good health.

This clone was counted only a few times. V gene TRBV4-3 combines with J gene TRBJ1-2; no reliable D call. V was shortened by 1 base and J by 2 bases, with 11 bases between the two germline ends. The CDR3 runs to 15 residues. Germline-derived CDR1 and CDR2 are LGHNA and YSLEER. CDR3 region: CASSQVLGLNYGYTF. Here the CDR3 DNA reads TGCGCCAGCAGCCAAGTCCTCGGACTGAACTATGGCTACACCTTC.

This chain joins TRBV18 and TRBJ2-6; TRBD1 aligns across 7 bases. V lost 4 bases, J lost 0 bases, and 6 bases stayed unmatched. This CDR3 spans 17 amino acids. Germline values: CDR1 KGHSH, CDR2 LQKENI. DNA of the CDR3: TGTGCCAGCTCACAAGTGACAGGGAGCTCTGGGGCCAACGTCCTGACTTTC. Translated, it gives CASSQVTGSSGANVLTF.

This clone was observed a handful of times. Additional DNA sequences in this sample encode the identical CDR3. The J gene is TRBJ2-2, the V gene TRBV7-9, with TRBD1 matching 8 bases. V shed 5 bases and J 1 base; nucleotides not matched to a gene: 3. There are 15 residues in the CDR3. Per the germline V gene, CDR1 is SEHNR and CDR2 is FQNEAQ (reference sequence). CDR3 in DNA: TGTGCCAGCAGCCCCGGACAGGGGAACACCGGGGAGCTGTTTTTT. Protein sequence: CASSPGQGNTGELFF.

This clone was counted a few times. The CDR3 sequence: CASSPEGMSGRGNEQFF. The CDR3 DNA reads TGTGCCAGCAGCCCAGAGGGGATGAGCGGGAGAGGGAATGAGCAGTTCTTC. V gene TRBV14 combines with J gene TRBJ2-1, with 8 bases lining up with TRBD2. The CDR3 runs to 17 residues. Germline loops: CDR1 SGHDN, CDR2 FVKESK. Trimming cost V 4 bases and J 7 bases; bases outside gene matches: 15.

This clone has ten or more counts. The chain joins TRBV7-9 to TRBJ2-1, with a possible D match to TRBD1 (6 bases). V lost 5 bases and J 8 bases, leaving 10 bases between the germline ends. Germline CDR1 is SEHNR and CDR2 is FQNEAQ (reference sequence). The CDR3 extends over 12 amino acids. CDR3: CASSRDKYEQFF. The CDR3 coding sequence is TGTGCCAGCAGCCGGGACAAGTATGAGCAGTTCTTC.

A few counts support this clone. The chain carries TRBV6-5 and TRBJ2-7, with TRBD2 matching 12 bases. This CDR3 is built from 13 residues. V was clipped by 8 bases and J by 3 bases; unmatched bases: 2. CDR1 is MNHEY and CDR2 is SVGAGI in the germline V gene. The DNA for the CDR3 is TGTGCCAGCCAGACTAGCGGGAGCTACGAGCAGTACTTC. Translated, it gives CASQTSGSYEQYF.

This clone was counted only a few times. The rearrangement links TRBV9 to TRBJ2-1; D is uncertain. Germline V lookup: CDR1 SGDLS, CDR2 YYNGEE. The V end lost 0 bases, the J end lost 2 bases, and 9 bases lay between the germline ends. The CDR3 runs to 15 residues. In DNA form, the CDR3 reads TGTGCCAGCAGCGTAGATGTGGGAACCTACAATGAGCAGTTCTTC. This encodes CASSVDVGTYNEQFF.

The CDR3 sequence is CASSRSGAVPQETQYF. In DNA, the CDR3 is TGTGCCAGCAGTCGCTCGGGGGCAGTACCCCAAGAGACCCAGTACTTC. The V call is TRBV28, the J call TRBJ2-5, with D tentatively TRBD1 or TRBD2 (6 bases each). CDR1 is MDHEN, CDR2 SYDVKM, per germline. This CDR3 is 16 amino acids long. The ends were cut back, 5 bases at V and 1 base at J, with 17 bases in the middle.

This clone was seen more than once but under ten times. The J gene is TRBJ1-3, the V gene TRBV20-1; no firm D call. The V end was cut by 6 bases, the J end by 5 bases, with 8 bases between. The CDR3 length is 11 residues. In germline, CDR1 is DFQATT, CDR2 SNEGSKA (reference sequence). As DNA, the CDR3 is TGCAGTGCCCCTCTGAGAAACACCATATATTTT. It yields the protein CSAPLRNTIYF.

The chain links TRBV29-1 to TRBJ1-4; tentative D call: TRBD1 (5 bases). CDR3 length equals 12 residues. Trimming left V 7 bases short and J 7 bases short, with 13 bases between. Germline lookup yields CDR1 SQVTM and CDR2 ANQGSEA. In nucleotides, the CDR3 is TGCAGCGCTGGGACCGGCGCTGAAAAACTGTTTTTT. This codes for CSAGTGAEKLFF. The full variable domain, with the rest looked up from reference TRBV29-1 and TRBJ1-4, is SAVISQKPSRDICQRGTSLTIQCQVDSQVTMMFWYRQQPGQSLTLIATANQGSEATYESGFVIDKFPISRPNLTFSTLTVSNMSPEDSSIYLCSAGTGAEKLFFGSGTQLSVL.

The V and J genes are TRBV5-4 and TRBJ2-7, with D tentatively TRBD1 (6 bases). CDR1 and CDR2 from the germline V gene are SGHNT and YYREEE (reference sequence). V lost 3 bases and J lost 4, with 11 bases in between. The CDR3 loop spans 13 amino acids. CDR3 sequence (DNA): TGTGCCAGCAGCTATCCAGGGGTGTACGAGCAGTACTTC. Its protein product is CASSYPGVYEQYF.

The rearrangement joins TRBV5-4 to TRBJ2-1; D uncertain. Deletions cut 4 bases from V and 0 bases from J, with 8 bases between. This CDR3 has 14 amino acids. In germline, CDR1 is SGHNT, CDR2 YYREEE (reference sequence). The CDR3 region is CASSRLSSYNEQFF. The CDR3 coding sequence is TGTGCCAGCAGCCGGTTGAGCTCCTACAATGAGCAGTTCTTC.

The table lists this clone with a few counts. The chain carries TRBV29-1 and TRBJ1-5, with 8 bases identical to TRBD1. Germline V gives CDR1 SQVTM, CDR2 ANQGSEA. CDR3 length: 16 amino acids. With 4 bases clipped from V and 0 bases from J, the junction kept 8 bases outside the gene matches. The CDR3 DNA reads as TGCAGCGTTGGGACAGGGAACTCTTATAGCAATCAGCCCCAGCATTTT. It specifies CSVGTGNSYSNQPQHF.

This clone has a handful of counts. The chain has TRBV7-9 and TRBJ2-5; D gene unclear. The CDR3 has 12 amino acids. The V end lost 10 bases, the J end lost 3 bases, and 12 bases lay between the germline ends. Germline CDR1 and CDR2: SEHNR and FQNEAQ (reference sequence). CDR3 in DNA: TGTGCCACCATGCAGGCGGAAGAGACCCAGTACTTC. This encodes CATMQAEETQYF.

This clone turned up a few times. V usage is TRBV15 and J usage is TRBJ2-3, with D perhaps matching TRBD1 (6 bases). The germline V and J ends were trimmed by 0 bases and 6 bases, with 16 bases remaining between them. Germline CDR1 and CDR2: LNHNV and YYDKDF (reference sequence). CDR3 size: 16 residues. The chain's CDR3 is CATSRDLGTTTDTQYF. CDR3 sequence (DNA): TGTGCCACCAGCAGAGATCTTGGGACAACCACGGATACGCAGTATTTT.

The chain couples TRBV18 to TRBJ2-7; tentatively, D is TRBD1 (6 bases). Germline V gives CDR1 KGHSH, CDR2 LQKENI. V lost 0 bases and J 7 bases, leaving 10 bases between the germline ends. The CDR3 sequence is 13 residues long. In DNA, the CDR3 is TGTGCCAGCTCACCACCGGCCCAGGGGGAGCAGTACTTC. Translation gives CASSPPAQGEQYF.

V usage is TRBV7-2 and J usage is TRBJ1-3; 9 bases agree with TRBD1. V lost 5 bases to trimming and J lost 4 bases; unmatched junction nucleotides: 0. Germline CDR1 is SGHTA and CDR2 is FQGNSA. The CDR3 length is 13 residues. CDR3 sequence: CASSGQGGNTIYF. In nucleotides, the CDR3 is TGTGCCAGCAGCGGACAGGGGGGAAACACCATATATTTT.

This chain uses TRBV28 with TRBJ1-1, with no clear D. CDR3 length equals 14 residues. From germline, CDR1 is MDHEN and CDR2 SYDVKM. The ends were cut back, 3 bases at V and 4 bases at J, with 12 bases in the middle. The chain's CDR3 is CASSFFLGTTEAFF. The CDR3 nucleotides read TGTGCCAGCAGTTTTTTCTTGGGCACCACTGAAGCTTTCTTT.

The chain joins TRBV27 to TRBJ1-1; D perhaps matches TRBD1 (6 bases). V gave up 5 bases and J gave up 6 bases, with 7 bases separating them. This CDR3 is 11 amino acids long. The germline V gene encodes CDR1 MNHEY and CDR2 SMNVEV (reference sequence). The CDR3 sequence: CASSRTAEAFF. DNA of the CDR3: TGTGCCAGCAGTCGGACAGCTGAAGCTTTCTTT.

This rearrangement joins TRBV5-1 to TRBJ1-4; D ambiguous. V was pared by 0 bases and J by 11 bases, with 14 bases between. CDR1 is SGHRS and CDR2 is YFSETQ in the germline V gene. This CDR3 has 14 amino acids. Here the CDR3 reads CASSLGRQLNKLFF. The CDR3 DNA follows: TGCGCCAGCAGCTTGGGACGCCAGTTGAATAAACTGTTTTTT.

A remark on this clone: The junction does not match germline at one end; this may be a read error. The chain has TRBV10-3 and TRBJ2-1, with TRBD2 matching 8 bases. The CDR3 loop spans 14 amino acids. Looked up from germline, CDR1 is ENHRY and CDR2 is SYGVKD. CDR3 sequence: CASSQRESYNEQFF. Here the CDR3 DNA reads TGTGCCAGCAGTCAGCGGGAGTCCTACAATGAGCAGTTCTTC.

This clone was observed a handful of times. This CDR3 reads CASSSSSGLAGINEQFF. The CDR3, as DNA: TGTGCCAGCAGCTCTTCCTCCGGACTAGCGGGAATTAATGAGCAGTTCTTC. The chain couples TRBV7-9 to TRBJ2-1; 12 nucleotides align to TRBD2. Unmatched junction bases numbered 11, after V lost 4 bases and J lost 7 bases. This CDR3 has 17 residues. CDR1 and CDR2 (germline): SEHNR, FQNEAQ (reference sequence). The variable domain in full, completed from reference TRBV7-9 and TRBJ2-1, reads DTGVSQNPRHKITKRGQNVTFRCDPISEHNRLYWYRQTLGQGPEFLTYFQNEAQLEKSRLLSDRFSAERPKGSFSTLEIQRTEQGDSAMYLCASSSSSGLAGINEQFFGPGTRLTVL.

The chain employs TRBV18 and TRBJ2-5, with TRBD1 identical over 8 bases. V lost 0 bases, J lost 5 bases, and 8 bases stayed unmatched. The germline V gene encodes CDR1 KGHSH and CDR2 LQKENI. This CDR3 comprises 16 residues. CDR3 bases: TGTGCCAGCTCACCACCGAATCAGGGGGCGCGGGAGACCCAGTACTTC. It yields the protein CASSPPNQGARETQYF.